This T cell receptor (beta chain) was recorded in a study of shared clonotypes between healthy human individuals. Germline V gene sequence: CDR1 SGHAT, CDR2 FQNNGV. The length of the CDR3 is 15 residues. Deletions cut 2 bases from V and 3 bases from J, with 10 bases between. The table came from immunoSEQ multiplex PCR; TCRdb's copy has only in-frame clones and leaves some out. This table has a few hundred thousand clones, 97% appearing once. This chain joins TRBV11-2 and TRBJ1-4, with D uncertain. This receptor was obtained from a woman aged 25-40 years in good health. Sequencing was performed on naive CD4+ T cells sorted from blood. Documented subset: CD45RA+ positively selected. CDR3 bases: TGTGCCAGCAGCTTATATGGCCAAGCTAATGAAAAACTGTTTTTT. Translating it yields CASSLYGQANEKLFF.